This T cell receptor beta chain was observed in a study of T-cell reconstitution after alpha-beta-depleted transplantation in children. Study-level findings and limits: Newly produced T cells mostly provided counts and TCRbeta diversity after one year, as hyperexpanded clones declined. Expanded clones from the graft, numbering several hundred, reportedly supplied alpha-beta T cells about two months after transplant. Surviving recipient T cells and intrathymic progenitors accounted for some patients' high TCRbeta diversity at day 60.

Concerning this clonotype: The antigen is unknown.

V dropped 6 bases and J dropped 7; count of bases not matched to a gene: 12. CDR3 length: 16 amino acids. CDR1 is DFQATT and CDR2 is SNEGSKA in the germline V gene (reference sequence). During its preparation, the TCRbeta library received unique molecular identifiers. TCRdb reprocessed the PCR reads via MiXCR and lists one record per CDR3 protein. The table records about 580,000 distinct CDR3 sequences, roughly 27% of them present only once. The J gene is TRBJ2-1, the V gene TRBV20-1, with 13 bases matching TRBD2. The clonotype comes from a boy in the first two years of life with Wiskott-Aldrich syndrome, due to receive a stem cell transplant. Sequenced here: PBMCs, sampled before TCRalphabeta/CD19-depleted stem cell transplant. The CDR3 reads CSAMTGTSGKRNEQFF. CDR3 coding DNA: TGCAGTGCAATGACCGGGACTAGCGGGAAGAGAAATGAGCAGTTCTTC.